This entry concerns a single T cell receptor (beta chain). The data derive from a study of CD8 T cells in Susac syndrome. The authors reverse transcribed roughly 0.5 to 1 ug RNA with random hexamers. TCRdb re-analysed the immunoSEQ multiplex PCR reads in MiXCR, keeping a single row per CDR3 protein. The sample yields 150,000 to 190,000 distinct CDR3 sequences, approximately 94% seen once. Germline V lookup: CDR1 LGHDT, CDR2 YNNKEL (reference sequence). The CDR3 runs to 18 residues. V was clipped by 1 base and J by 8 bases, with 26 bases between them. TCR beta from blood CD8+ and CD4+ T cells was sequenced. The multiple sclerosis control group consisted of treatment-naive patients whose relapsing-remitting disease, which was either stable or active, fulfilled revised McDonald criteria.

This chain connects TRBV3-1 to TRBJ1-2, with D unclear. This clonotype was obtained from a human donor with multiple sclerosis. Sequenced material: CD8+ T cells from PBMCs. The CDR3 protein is CASSQGSRPLRGRDGYTF. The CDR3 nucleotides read TGTGCCAGCAGCCAAGGGTCTCGCCCGTTGAGAGGGAGAGACGGCTACACCTTC.